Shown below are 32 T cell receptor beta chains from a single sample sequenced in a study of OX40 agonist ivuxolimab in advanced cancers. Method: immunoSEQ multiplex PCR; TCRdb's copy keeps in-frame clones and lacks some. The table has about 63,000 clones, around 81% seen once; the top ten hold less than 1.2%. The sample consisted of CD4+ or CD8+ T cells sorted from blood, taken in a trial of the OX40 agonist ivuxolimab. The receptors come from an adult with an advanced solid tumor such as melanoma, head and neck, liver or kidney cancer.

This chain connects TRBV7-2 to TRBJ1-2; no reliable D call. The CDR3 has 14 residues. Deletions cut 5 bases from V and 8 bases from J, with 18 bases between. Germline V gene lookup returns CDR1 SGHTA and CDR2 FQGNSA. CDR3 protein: CASSRTGYGDGYTF. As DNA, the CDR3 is TGTGCCAGCAGCCGAACTGGGTATGGAGACGGCTACACCTTC.

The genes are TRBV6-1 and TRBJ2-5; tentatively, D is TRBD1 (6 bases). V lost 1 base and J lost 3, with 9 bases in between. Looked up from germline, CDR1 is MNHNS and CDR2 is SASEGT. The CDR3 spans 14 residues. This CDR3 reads CASSEEYREETQYF. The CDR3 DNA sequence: TGTGCCAGCAGTGAAGAGTACAGGGAAGAGACCCAGTACTTC.

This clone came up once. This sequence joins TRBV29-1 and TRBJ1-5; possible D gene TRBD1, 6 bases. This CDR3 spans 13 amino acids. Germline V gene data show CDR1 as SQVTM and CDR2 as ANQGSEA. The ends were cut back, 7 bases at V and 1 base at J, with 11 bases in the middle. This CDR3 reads CSATTGSNQPQHF. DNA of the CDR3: TGCAGCGCGACAACAGGGAGCAATCAGCCCCAGCATTTT.

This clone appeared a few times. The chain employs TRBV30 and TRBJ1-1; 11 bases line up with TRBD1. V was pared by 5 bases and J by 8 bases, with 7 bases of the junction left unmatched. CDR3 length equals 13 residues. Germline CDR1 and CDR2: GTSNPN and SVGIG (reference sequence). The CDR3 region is CAWGQGAHIEAFF. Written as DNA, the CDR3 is TGTGCCTGGGGACAGGGGGCCCACATCGAAGCTTTCTTT.

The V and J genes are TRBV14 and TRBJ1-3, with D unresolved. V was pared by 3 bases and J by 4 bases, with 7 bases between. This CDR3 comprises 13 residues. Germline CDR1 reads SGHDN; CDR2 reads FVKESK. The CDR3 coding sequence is TGTGCCAGCAGCCATCCGGCAGGAAACACCATATATTTT. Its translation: CASSHPAGNTIYF. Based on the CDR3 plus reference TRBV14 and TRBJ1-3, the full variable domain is EAGVTQFPSHSVIEKGQTVTLRCDPISGHDNLYWYRRVMGKEIKFLLHFVKESKQDESGMPNNRFLAERTGGTYSTLKVQPAELEDSGVYFCASSHPAGNTIYFGEGSWLTVV.

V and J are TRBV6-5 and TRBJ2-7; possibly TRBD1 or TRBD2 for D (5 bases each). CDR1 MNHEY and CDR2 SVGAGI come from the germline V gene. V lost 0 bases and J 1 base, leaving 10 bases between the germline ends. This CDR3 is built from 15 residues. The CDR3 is CASSYSWGGSYEQYF. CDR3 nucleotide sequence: TGTGCCAGCAGTTACTCATGGGGCGGGTCCTACGAGCAGTACTTC.

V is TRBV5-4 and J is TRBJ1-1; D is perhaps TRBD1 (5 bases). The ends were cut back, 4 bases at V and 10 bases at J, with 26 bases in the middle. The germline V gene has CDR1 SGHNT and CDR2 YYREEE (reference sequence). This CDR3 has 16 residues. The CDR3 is CASSPAFGGGRSGAFF. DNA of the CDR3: TGTGCCAGCAGCCCTGCGTTCGGGGGAGGTCGGTCGGGAGCTTTCTTT.

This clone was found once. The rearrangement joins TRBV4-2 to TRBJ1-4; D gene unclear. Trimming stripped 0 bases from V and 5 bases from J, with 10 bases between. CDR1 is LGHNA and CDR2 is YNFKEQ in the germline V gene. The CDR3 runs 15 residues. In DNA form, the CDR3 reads TGTGCCAGCAGCCAAGAAGCTTCTGGGAATGAAAAACTGTTTTTT. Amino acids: CASSQEASGNEKLFF.

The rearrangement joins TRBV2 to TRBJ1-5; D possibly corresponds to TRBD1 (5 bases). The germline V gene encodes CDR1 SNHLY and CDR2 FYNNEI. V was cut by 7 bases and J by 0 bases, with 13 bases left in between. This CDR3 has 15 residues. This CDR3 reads CASKGDAPSNQPQHF. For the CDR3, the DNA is TGTGCCAGCAAAGGGGACGCCCCTAGCAATCAGCCCCAGCATTTT.

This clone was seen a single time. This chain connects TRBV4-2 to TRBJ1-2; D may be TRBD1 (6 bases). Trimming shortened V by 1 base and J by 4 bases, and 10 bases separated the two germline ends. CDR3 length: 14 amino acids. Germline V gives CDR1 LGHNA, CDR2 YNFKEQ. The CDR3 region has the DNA TGTGCCAGCAGCCAAGCCAGGGGCAGCTATGGCTACACCTTC. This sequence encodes CASSQARGSYGYTF.

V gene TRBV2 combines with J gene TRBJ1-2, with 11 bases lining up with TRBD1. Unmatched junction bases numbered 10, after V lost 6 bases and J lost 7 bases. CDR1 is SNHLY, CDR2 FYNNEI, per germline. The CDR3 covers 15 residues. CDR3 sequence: CASSPMDRGQAGYTF. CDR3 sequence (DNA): TGTGCCAGCAGCCCGATGGACAGGGGGCAGGCTGGCTACACCTTC.

The CDR3 sequence is CASSYGVSGSGEKLFF. The CDR3 nucleotides are TGTGCCAGCAGTTATGGGGTATCGGGGTCTGGGGAAAAACTGTTTTTT. V usage is TRBV6-6 and J usage is TRBJ1-4; the D is unclear. CDR1 and CDR2 from the germline V gene are MNHNY and SVGAGI (reference sequence). V lost 3 bases, J lost 8 bases, and 19 bases lay in between. CDR3 length: 16 residues.

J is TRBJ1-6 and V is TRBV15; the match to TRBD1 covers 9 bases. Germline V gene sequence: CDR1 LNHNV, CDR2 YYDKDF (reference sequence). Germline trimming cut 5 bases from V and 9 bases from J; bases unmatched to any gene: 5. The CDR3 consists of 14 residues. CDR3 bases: TGTGCCACCAGCCGACAGGGGGACGTTTCACCCCTCCACTTT. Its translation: CATSRQGDVSPLHF.

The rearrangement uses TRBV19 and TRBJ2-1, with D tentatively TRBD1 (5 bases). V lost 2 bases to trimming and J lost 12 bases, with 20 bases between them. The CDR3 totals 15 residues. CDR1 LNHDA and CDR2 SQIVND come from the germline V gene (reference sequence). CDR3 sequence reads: CASSITSTEKVRQFF. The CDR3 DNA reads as TGTGCCAGTAGTATAACTTCGACAGAGAAGGTCCGGCAGTTCTTC.

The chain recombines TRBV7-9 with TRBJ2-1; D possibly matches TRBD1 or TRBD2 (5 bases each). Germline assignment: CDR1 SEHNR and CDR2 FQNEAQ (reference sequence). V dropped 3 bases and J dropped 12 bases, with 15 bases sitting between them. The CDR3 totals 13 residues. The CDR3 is CASSLAGRSRQFF. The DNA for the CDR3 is TGTGCCAGCAGCTTGGCAGGGAGATCCCGGCAGTTCTTC.

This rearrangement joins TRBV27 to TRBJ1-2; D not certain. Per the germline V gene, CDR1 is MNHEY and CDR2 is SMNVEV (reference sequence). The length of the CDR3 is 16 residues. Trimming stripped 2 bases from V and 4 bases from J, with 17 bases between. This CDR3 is CASSLRPPMTIYGYTF. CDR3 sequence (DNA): TGTGCCAGCAGTTTAAGGCCGCCCATGACAATCTATGGCTACACCTTC.

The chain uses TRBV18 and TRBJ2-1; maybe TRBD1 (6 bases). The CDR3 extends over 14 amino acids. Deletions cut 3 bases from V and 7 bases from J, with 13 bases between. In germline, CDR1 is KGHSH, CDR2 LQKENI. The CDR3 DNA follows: TGTGCCAGCTCACCCCAGGGGCTGGGGAATGAGCAGTTCTTC. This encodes CASSPQGLGNEQFF. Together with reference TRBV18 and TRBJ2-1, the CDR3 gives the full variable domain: NAGVMQNPRHLVRRRGQEARLRCSPMKGHSHVYWYRQLPEEGLKFMVYLQKENIIDESGMPKERFSAEFPKEGPSILRIQQVVRGDSAAYFCASSPQGLGNEQFFGPGTRLTVL.

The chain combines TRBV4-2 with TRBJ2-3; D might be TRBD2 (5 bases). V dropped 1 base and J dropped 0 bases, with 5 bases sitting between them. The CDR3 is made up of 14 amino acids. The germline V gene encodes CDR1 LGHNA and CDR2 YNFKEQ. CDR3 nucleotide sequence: TGTGCCAGCAGCCAAGGGACTAGCACAGATACGCAGTATTTT. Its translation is CASSQGTSTDTQYF.

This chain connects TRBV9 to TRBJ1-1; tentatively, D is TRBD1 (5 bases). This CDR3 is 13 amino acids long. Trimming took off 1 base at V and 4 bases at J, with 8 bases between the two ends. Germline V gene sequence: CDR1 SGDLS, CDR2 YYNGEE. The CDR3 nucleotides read TGTGCCAGCAGCGTACAGGGATCCACTGAAGCTTTCTTT. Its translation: CASSVQGSTEAFF.

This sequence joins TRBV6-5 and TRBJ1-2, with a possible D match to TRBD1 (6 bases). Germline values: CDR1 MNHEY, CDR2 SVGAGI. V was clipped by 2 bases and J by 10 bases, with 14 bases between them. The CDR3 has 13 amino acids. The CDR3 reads CASSYGTSSHYTF. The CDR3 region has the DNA TGTGCCAGCAGTTACGGGACATCATCCCACTACACCTTC.

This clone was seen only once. Here the CDR3 DNA reads TGCGCCAGCAGCCCAAGGACAGCAGGCGAGCAGTACTTC. Its translation is CASSPRTAGEQYF. The chain couples TRBV5-1 to TRBJ2-7, with a tentative D call TRBD1 (6 bases). The V and J ends lost 4 bases and 6 bases respectively, with 14 bases between them. CDR3 length: 13 amino acids. CDR1 is SGHRS and CDR2 is YFSETQ in the germline V gene.

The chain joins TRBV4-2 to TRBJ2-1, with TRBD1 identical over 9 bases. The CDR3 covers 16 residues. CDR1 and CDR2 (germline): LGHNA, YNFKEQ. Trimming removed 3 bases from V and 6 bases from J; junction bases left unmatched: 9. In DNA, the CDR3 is TGTGCCAGCAGCCAGCCGGACAGGGGAAGGTTCAATGAGCAGTTCTTC. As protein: CASSQPDRGRFNEQFF.

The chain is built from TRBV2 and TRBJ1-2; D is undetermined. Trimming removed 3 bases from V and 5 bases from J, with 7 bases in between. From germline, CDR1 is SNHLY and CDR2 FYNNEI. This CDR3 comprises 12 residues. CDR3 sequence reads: CASSDKGYGYTF. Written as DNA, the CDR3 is TGTGCCAGCAGTGATAAGGGATATGGCTACACCTTC. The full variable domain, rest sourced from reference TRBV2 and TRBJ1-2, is EPEVTQTPSHQVTQMGQEVILRCVPISNHLYFYWYRQILGQKVEFLVSFYNNEISEKSEIFDDQFSVERPDGSNFTLKIRSTKLEDSAMYFCASSDKGYGYTFGSGTRLTVV.

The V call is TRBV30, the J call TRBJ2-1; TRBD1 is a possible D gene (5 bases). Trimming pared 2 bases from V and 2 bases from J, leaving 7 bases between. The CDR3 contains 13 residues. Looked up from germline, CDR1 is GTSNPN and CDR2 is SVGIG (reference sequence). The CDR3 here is CAWSKGPYNEQFF. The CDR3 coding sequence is TGTGCCTGGAGTAAGGGGCCCTACAATGAGCAGTTCTTC.

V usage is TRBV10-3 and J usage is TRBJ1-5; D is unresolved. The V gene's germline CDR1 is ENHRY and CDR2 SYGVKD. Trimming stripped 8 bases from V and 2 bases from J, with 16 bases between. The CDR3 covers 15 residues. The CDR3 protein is CAIGDRDEGNQPQHF. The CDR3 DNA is TGTGCCATCGGGGATAGGGATGAGGGCAATCAGCCCCAGCATTTT.

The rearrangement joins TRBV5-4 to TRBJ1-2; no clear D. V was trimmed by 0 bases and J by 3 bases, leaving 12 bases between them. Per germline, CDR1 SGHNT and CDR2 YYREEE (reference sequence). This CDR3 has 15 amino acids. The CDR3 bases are TGTGCCAGCAGCTTGGGAACAGCCTCGTACTATGGCTACACCTTC. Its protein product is CASSLGTASYYGYTF.

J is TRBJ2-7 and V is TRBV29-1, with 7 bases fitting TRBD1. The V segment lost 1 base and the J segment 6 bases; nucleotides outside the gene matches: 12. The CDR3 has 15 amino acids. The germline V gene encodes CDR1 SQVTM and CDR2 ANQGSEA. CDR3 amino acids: CSVEGSMTGSFEQYF. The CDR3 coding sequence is TGCAGCGTTGAAGGCAGTATGACAGGGTCTTTCGAGCAGTACTTC.

The CDR3: CASSLGGGAYTGELFF. CDR3 DNA: TGTGCCAGCAGCTTAGGCGGGGGGGCCTACACCGGGGAGCTGTTTTTT. The chain uses TRBV7-2 and TRBJ2-2, with 9 nucleotides matching TRBD2. Per the germline V gene, CDR1 is SGHTA and CDR2 is FQGNSA. J was trimmed by 3 bases and V by 1 base; bases with no gene match: 3. CDR3 size: 16 residues. Variable domain in full (rest from reference TRBV7-2 and TRBJ2-2): GAGVSQSPSNKVTEKGKDVELRCDPISGHTALYWYRQSLGQGLEFLIYFQGNSAPDKSGLPSDRFSAERTGGSVSTLTIQRTQQEDSAVYLCASSLGGGAYTGELFFGEGSRLTVL.

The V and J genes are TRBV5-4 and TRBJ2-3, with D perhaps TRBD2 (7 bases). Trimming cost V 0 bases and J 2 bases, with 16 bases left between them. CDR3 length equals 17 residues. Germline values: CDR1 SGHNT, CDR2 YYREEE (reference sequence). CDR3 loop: CASSLARGGAFTDTQYF. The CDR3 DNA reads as TGTGCCAGCAGCTTGGCACGAGGGGGGGCCTTCACAGATACGCAGTATTTT.

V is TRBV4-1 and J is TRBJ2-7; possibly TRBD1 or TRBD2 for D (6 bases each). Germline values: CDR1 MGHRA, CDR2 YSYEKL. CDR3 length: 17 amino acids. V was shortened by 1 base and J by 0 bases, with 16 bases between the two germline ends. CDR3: CASSQAERGAYSYEQYF. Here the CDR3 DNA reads TGCGCCAGCAGCCAAGCTGAAAGGGGGGCCTACTCCTACGAGCAGTACTTC.

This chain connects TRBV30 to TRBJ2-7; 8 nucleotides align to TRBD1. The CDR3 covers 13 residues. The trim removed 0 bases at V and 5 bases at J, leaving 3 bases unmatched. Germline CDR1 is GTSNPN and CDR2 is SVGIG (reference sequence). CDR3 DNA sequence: TGTGCCTGGAGTGTTCAGGGGGCGGACGAGCAGTACTTC. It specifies CAWSVQGADEQYF. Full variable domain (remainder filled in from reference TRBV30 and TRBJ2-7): SQTIHQWPATLVQPVGSPLSLECTVEGTSNPNLYWYRQAAGRGLQLLFYSVGIGQISSEVPQNLSASRPQDRQFILSSKKLLLSDSGFYLCAWSVQGADEQYFGPGTRLTVT.

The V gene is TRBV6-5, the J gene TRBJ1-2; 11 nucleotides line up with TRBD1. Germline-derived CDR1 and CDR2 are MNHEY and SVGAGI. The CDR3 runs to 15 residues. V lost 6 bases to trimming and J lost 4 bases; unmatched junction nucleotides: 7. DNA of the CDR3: TGTGCCAGCAGACAGCCGGGACAGGGGGTCTATGGCTACACCTTC. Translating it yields CASRQPGQGVYGYTF.